A selection of T cell receptor beta chains follows, all from one sample in a study of T cells after yellow fever vaccination. A single record per CDR3 protein comes from TCRdb applying MiXCR to the 5' RACE reads. The table records 620,000 or so distinct CDR3 sequences, approximately 16% of them present only once. This specimen was PBMCs, taken 5 days after the first yellow fever vaccination. These receptors all come from a man younger than 30 who received the YFV17D yellow fever vaccine. CDR3s leave out the opening cysteine and the closing phenylalanine or tryptophan. Fields, in order: J gene, V gene, CDR3 protein.

J: TRBJ2-1
V: TRBV6-5
CDR3: ASSYSIIATGNEQF

J: TRBJ2-7
V: TRBV27
CDR3: ATARRGGAYEQY

J: TRBJ1-6
V: TRBV4-3
CDR3: ASSQEGAYSPLH

J: TRBJ1-5
V: TRBV24-1
CDR3: ATSDDGSQPQH

J: TRBJ2-2
V: TRBV6-5
CDR3: ASSPEGGWTGELF

J: TRBJ2-1
V: TRBV11-2
CDR3: ASSSVSRRDRVDEQF

J: TRBJ2-1
V: TRBV5-6
CDR3: ASSLWFGMEYNEQF

J: TRBJ1-1
V: TRBV7-9
CDR3: ASDIGQGAFEAF

J: TRBJ2-1
V: TRBV20-1
CDR3: SARGTSGGIHNEQF

J: TRBJ2-2
V: TRBV28
CDR3: ASKGRPGELF

J: TRBJ2-1
V: TRBV15
CDR3: ATSSMGGDEQF

J: TRBJ2-1
V: TRBV4-2
CDR3: ASSQALDGRYNEQF

J: TRBJ1-5
V: TRBV18
CDR3: ASSPPGRGNQPQH

J: TRBJ2-5
V: TRBV20-1
CDR3: SAPGGVWETQY

J: TRBJ1-5
V: TRBV20-1
CDR3: SARGFNQPQH

J: TRBJ2-3
V: TRBV29-1
CDR3: SVGGLALLNTDTQY

J: TRBJ2-5
V: TRBV5-1
CDR3: ASSPQTQQGETQY

J: TRBJ1-5
V: TRBV28
CDR3: ASSWGGTGENQPQH

J: TRBJ2-1
V: TRBV12-3/TRBV12-4
CDR3: ASSLRADDYNEQF

J: TRBJ2-4
V: TRBV7-9
CDR3: ASRGERDNKNIQY

J: TRBJ1-1
V: TRBV4-1
CDR3: ASSQDDSGSMNTEAF

J: TRBJ2-1
V: TRBV2
CDR3: ASSDIGGGSSYNEQF

J: TRBJ2-3
V: TRBV5-4
CDR3: ASSFEVTSTDTQY

J: TRBJ2-2
V: TRBV19
CDR3: ASSMERGSNTGELF

J: TRBJ2-3
V: TRBV2
CDR3: ASSALTSGGAGRQY

J: TRBJ2-5
V: TRBV2
CDR3: ASSSPGAPQETQY

J: TRBJ1-6
V: TRBV4-2
CDR3: ASSPKSKGVWSPLH

J: TRBJ2-3
V: TRBV7-2
CDR3: ASSLLAGGMTDTQY

J: TRBJ2-7
V: TRBV25-1
CDR3: ASGQDSYEQY

J: TRBJ1-5
V: TRBV20-1
CDR3: SAVQGRDQPQH

J: TRBJ2-3
V: TRBV6-1
CDR3: ASIEWKGQTGVFYTQY

J: TRBJ1-4
V: TRBV7-9
CDR3: ASRLGSRAVNEKLF

J: TRBJ2-1
V: TRBV29-1
CDR3: SVAPPPGLALSYNEQF

J: TRBJ2-1
V: TRBV7-3
CDR3: ASSGNSYNEQF

J: TRBJ2-7
V: TRBV12-3/TRBV12-4
CDR3: ASSFRGGEQY

J: TRBJ1-1
V: TRBV12-3/TRBV12-4
CDR3: ASSLGGSSTEAF

J: TRBJ2-4
V: TRBV20-1
CDR3: SASDRHGLTKNIQY

J: TRBJ1-2
V: TRBV6-5
CDR3: ASSYSRVRGYT

J: TRBJ2-1
V: TRBV2
CDR3: ASGGALDEQF